This T cell receptor (beta chain) was sequenced during a study of OX40 agonist ivuxolimab in advanced cancers. Study-wide background: As their treatment, patients were administered ivuxolimab, an agonistic anti-OX40 (CD134) antibody. Three patients had partial responses: one hepatocellular carcinoma, two cutaneous melanoma.

Regarding this clone: Its cognate antigen is unknown.

Study results and limitations: Fewer expanded clones were found on average in CD4+ than in CD8+ T cells.

The CDR3 consists of 15 residues. Germline assignment: CDR1 SGHTA and CDR2 FQGNSA. The V end was cut by 1 base, the J end by 5 bases, with 14 bases between. Libraries were prepared by immunoSEQ multiplex PCR; TCRdb keeps only in-frame clonotypes and omits some of them. The sample shows 85,000 to 100,000 clones, around 90% of them seen only once. Blood sampling took place at baseline, cycle 4 day 1, and cycle 7 day 1. The V and J genes are TRBV7-2 and TRBJ1-2; D remains unclear. This receptor was obtained from an adult with an advanced solid tumor such as melanoma, head and neck, liver or kidney cancer. This material consisted of CD4+ or CD8+ T cells sorted from blood, taken in a trial of the OX40 agonist ivuxolimab. The CDR3 coding sequence is TGTGCCAGCAGCTTAGAGGCCGGCCCACGTTATGGCTACACCTTC. This codes for CASSLEAGPRYGYTF.